Below are 31 T cell receptor beta chains sequenced from a single sample in a study of cytomegalovirus exposure and HLA in healthy donors. 60 Vbeta and 13 Jbeta primers were used in PCR. Libraries were prepared by immunoSEQ multiplex PCR; TCRdb keeps only in-frame clonotypes and omits some of them. In the table there are roughly 120,000 clones, 67% of which are singletons. Sequencing input: PBMCs. These receptors were taken from a man younger than 35 in good health and CMV-seropositive.

The chain employs TRBV12-5 and TRBJ1-5; 10 bases are a match to TRBD1. The CDR3 spans 19 residues. With 0 bases clipped from V and 2 bases from J, the junction kept 10 bases outside the gene matches. Per germline, CDR1 LGHNT and CDR2 FRNRAP. The CDR3 nucleotides are TGTGCTAGTGGTTTGGTGGCGGGACAGGGGAGGGAAGGCAATCAGCCCCAGCATTTT. This codes for CASGLVAGQGREGNQPQHF.

This rearrangement joins TRBV6-5 to TRBJ1-5; 10 bases match TRBD1. Germline V gene sequence: CDR1 MNHEY, CDR2 SVGAGI. Germline trimming cut 4 bases from V and 5 bases from J; bases unmatched to any gene: 2. There are 14 residues in the CDR3. The CDR3 coding sequence is TGTGCCAGCAGTTTGACAGGGGGCGATCAGCCCCAGCATTTT. Its protein product is CASSLTGGDQPQHF.

The genes are TRBV6-6 and TRBJ2-1, with D unresolved. V gave up 8 bases and J gave up 1 base, with 6 bases separating them. Germline CDR1 and CDR2: MNHNY and SVGAGI (reference sequence). The CDR3 runs 12 residues. CDR3 loop: CASAESYNEQFF. In DNA, the CDR3 is TGTGCCAGCGCCGAGTCCTACAATGAGCAGTTCTTC.

V is TRBV28 and J is TRBJ1-4, with D perhaps matching TRBD1 (6 bases). The germline V gene encodes CDR1 MDHEN and CDR2 SYDVKM. V was trimmed by 7 bases and J by 0 bases, leaving 12 bases between them. This CDR3 comprises 15 residues. The CDR3 DNA follows: TGTGCCAGCAACACAGGGAGTGCAACTAATGAAAAACTGTTTTTT. As protein: CASNTGSATNEKLFF.

V and J are TRBV9 and TRBJ2-1, with 11 bases that match TRBD2. Germline V gene sequence: CDR1 SGDLS, CDR2 YYNGEE. The ends lost 3 bases at V and 7 bases at J; junction bases unmatched: 6. The CDR3 totals 15 residues. This chain's CDR3 is CASSAWASGGNEQFF. CDR3 bases: TGTGCCAGCAGCGCCTGGGCTAGCGGGGGGAATGAGCAGTTCTTC.

CDR3 protein: CASSLVGQGVGEKLFF. CDR3 bases: TGTGCCAGCAGCTTAGTCGGACAGGGCGTTGGTGAAAAACTGTTTTTT. V gene TRBV7-2 combines with J gene TRBJ1-4; 8 bases fit TRBD1. Germline V gene sequence: CDR1 SGHTA, CDR2 FQGNSA. This CDR3 contains 16 residues. J was trimmed by 7 bases and V by 1 base; bases with no gene match: 8.

The rearrangement joins TRBV13 to TRBJ1-5; 7 nucleotides match TRBD1. Germline CDR1 and CDR2: PRHDT and FYEKMQ (reference sequence). V was pared by 6 bases and J by 7 bases, with 9 bases of the junction left unmatched. CDR3 length: 14 amino acids. The CDR3 is CASSRQGGGQPQHF. Here the CDR3 DNA reads TGTGCCAGCAGTCGACAGGGTGGAGGACAGCCCCAGCATTTT.

The chain links TRBV7-9 to TRBJ1-4; maybe TRBD1 (6 bases). The CDR3 consists of 15 residues. Germline-derived CDR1 and CDR2 are SEHNR and FQNEAQ (reference sequence). With 0 bases removed from V and 7 bases from J, the gap between germline ends came to 12 bases. This CDR3 reads CASSLAGAGGEKLFF. CDR3 coding DNA: TGTGCCAGCAGCTTAGCGGGGGCAGGAGGTGAAAAACTGTTTTTT.

The chain is built from TRBV6-1 and TRBJ1-2; TRBD1 aligns across 12 bases. After removal of 7 bases from V and 7 bases from J, the junction contained 10 bases not matched to a gene. The CDR3 loop spans 15 amino acids. Germline CDR1 and CDR2: MNHNS and SASEGT. DNA for the CDR3: TGTGCCAGCATTTGGGACAGGGGGCTTGGAGGTGGCTACACCTTC. As protein: CASIWDRGLGGGYTF.

The rearrangement links TRBV29-1 to TRBJ2-5; tentatively, D is TRBD2 (5 bases). This CDR3 is 13 amino acids long. Germline CDR1 is SQVTM and CDR2 is ANQGSEA. The V end was cut by 6 bases, the J end by 5 bases, with 16 bases between. CDR3 bases: TGCAGCGTCGACCCGGGAAGTAGGGAGACCCAGTACTTC. Its protein is CSVDPGSRETQYF.

This clone has a handful of counts. The chain carries TRBV9 and TRBJ2-1, with 10 bases identical to TRBD2. CDR3 length equals 15 residues. The V gene end was trimmed by 3 bases and the J gene end by 7 bases; junction bases not matched to a gene: 7. CDR1 is SGDLS and CDR2 is YYNGEE in the germline V gene. CDR3 amino acids: CASSALAGVTNEQFF. The CDR3 DNA reads TGTGCCAGCAGCGCCCTAGCGGGGGTTACGAATGAGCAGTTCTTC.

This chain uses TRBV5-1 with TRBJ2-7; D remains unclear. Looked up from germline, CDR1 is SGHRS and CDR2 is YFSETQ. This CDR3 region has 12 residues. V was trimmed by 3 bases and J by 4 bases, leaving 8 bases between them. CDR3 region: CASSSSGYEQYF. CDR3 bases: TGCGCCAGCAGCTCATCGGGTTACGAGCAGTACTTC. The full variable domain, rest sourced from reference TRBV5-1 and TRBJ2-7, is KAGVTQTPRYLIKTRGQQVTLSCSPISGHRSVSWYQQTPGQGLQFLFEYFSETQRNKGNFPGRFSGRQFSNSRSEMNVSTLELGDSALYLCASSSSGYEQYFGPGTRLTVT.

The V call is TRBV6-1, the J call TRBJ1-2; D is unclear. The germline V gene has CDR1 MNHNS and CDR2 SASEGT. The CDR3 runs to 14 residues. The germline V and J ends were trimmed by 6 bases and 1 base, with 12 bases remaining between them. The CDR3 is CASRRTGINYGYTF. As DNA, the CDR3 is TGTGCCAGCAGACGGACGGGGATTAACTATGGCTACACCTTC.

With regard to this clone: Other DNA sequences in this sample translate to the same CDR3. The chain couples TRBV18 to TRBJ1-5; 9 positions match TRBD1. Trimming removed 3 bases from V and 2 bases from J; junction bases left unmatched: 2. The length of the CDR3 is 15 residues. The germline CDR1 and CDR2 sequences are KGHSH and LQKENI. The CDR3 spells CASSPDRGGNQPQHF. Here the CDR3 DNA reads TGTGCCAGCTCACCGGACAGGGGAGGCAATCAGCCCCAGCATTTT.

This clone was detected a few times. The chain recombines TRBV5-1 with TRBJ1-1; D is perhaps TRBD1 (6 bases). The length of the CDR3 is 14 residues. V gave up 1 base and J gave up 3 bases, with 10 bases separating them. The germline V gene has CDR1 SGHRS and CDR2 YFSETQ. CDR3 nucleotides: TGCGCCAGCAGCTTGTGGCGACAGGACACTGAAGCTTTCTTT. Translation gives CASSLWRQDTEAFF.

The V and J genes are TRBV6-5 and TRBJ1-1; 8 bases are shared with TRBD1. The V segment lost 0 bases and the J segment 8 bases; nucleotides outside the gene matches: 8. CDR3 length equals 15 residues. Per the germline V gene, CDR1 is MNHEY and CDR2 is SVGAGI. CDR3 sequence (DNA): TGTGCCAGCAGTTACTCGCACCAGGGGGCGGTGGAAGCTTTCTTT. It encodes CASSYSHQGAVEAFF.

This chain joins TRBV10-3 and TRBJ1-4; D unresolved. Germline V lookup: CDR1 ENHRY, CDR2 SYGVKD. There are 13 residues in the CDR3. V lost 4 bases to trimming and J lost 8 bases, with 11 bases between them. The CDR3 protein is CAISGEGAEKLFF. CDR3 bases: TGTGCCATCAGTGGGGAGGGAGCGGAAAAACTGTTTTTT.

This rearrangement joins TRBV19 to TRBJ1-2; D is uncertain. From germline, CDR1 is LNHDA and CDR2 SQIVND (reference sequence). The CDR3 length is 12 residues. Trimming removed 6 bases from V and 2 bases from J, with 7 bases in between. CDR3 coding DNA: TGTGCCAGTAGAACGGGGAACTATGGCTACACCTTC. Protein: CASRTGNYGYTF.

The rearrangement links TRBV9 to TRBJ2-5; maybe TRBD2 (6 bases). This CDR3 has 18 amino acids. The germline CDR1 and CDR2 sequences are SGDLS and YYNGEE. V was pared by 0 bases and J by 2 bases, with 20 bases between. CDR3 in DNA: TGTGCCAGCAGCGTAGGCGCCCATCGGGCGGGGCGGCAAGAGACCCAGTACTTC. This gives the protein CASSVGAHRAGRQETQYF.

The chain employs TRBV30 and TRBJ1-3; D gene ambiguous. Trimming took off 4 bases at V and 0 bases at J, with 7 bases between the two ends. This CDR3 contains 13 residues. CDR1 is GTSNPN, CDR2 SVGIG, per germline (reference sequence). The CDR3 coding sequence is TGTGCCTGGAAGGGAGACTCTGGAAACACCATATATTTT. It is translated as CAWKGDSGNTIYF. Based on the CDR3 plus reference TRBV30 and TRBJ1-3, the full variable domain is SQTIHQWPATLVQPVGSPLSLECTVEGTSNPNLYWYRQAAGRGLQLLFYSVGIGQISSEVPQNLSASRPQDRQFILSSKKLLLSDSGFYLCAWKGDSGNTIYFGEGSWLTVV.

This chain connects TRBV7-8 to TRBJ1-2, with a weak D call TRBD1 (5 bases). Germline V gives CDR1 SGHVS, CDR2 FQNEAQ. The CDR3 loop spans 13 amino acids. Trimming pared 1 base from V and 8 bases from J, leaving 11 bases between. In nucleotides, the CDR3 is TGTGCCAGCAGCTTAGGGGTAGGGGAAGGCTACACCTTC. Its protein product is CASSLGVGEGYTF.

The CDR3 reads CASSTRGGTSTNEKLFF. The CDR3 DNA sequence: TGTGCCAGCAGCACTCGGGGGGGGACATCAACTAATGAAAAACTGTTTTTT. The chain carries TRBV7-9 and TRBJ1-4, with a weak D call TRBD1 (6 bases). CDR1 is SEHNR, CDR2 FQNEAQ, per germline (reference sequence). The CDR3 consists of 17 residues. V lost 5 bases, J lost 0 bases, and 16 bases lay in between.

In its sample, this clone was seen once. CDR3 sequence (DNA): TGTGCCAGCTCACCACGTTCTTACACAGATACGCAGTATTTT. Residues: CASSPRSYTDTQYF. The chain recombines TRBV18 with TRBJ2-3; D is uncertain. Germline loops: CDR1 KGHSH, CDR2 LQKENI. CDR3 length: 14 amino acids. The V gene lost 1 base and the J gene lost 2 bases, with 7 bases spanning the gap.

CDR3: CASSYTGGLNTEAFF. CDR3 coding DNA: TGTGCCAGCAGTTATACCGGGGGGCTGAACACTGAAGCTTTCTTT. J is TRBJ1-1 and V is TRBV6-5; a possible D gene is TRBD1 (6 bases). Germline assignment: CDR1 MNHEY and CDR2 SVGAGI. The CDR3 has 15 amino acids. Trimming removed 3 bases at V and 0 bases at J, with 11 bases between.

V gene TRBV5-6 combines with J gene TRBJ1-5; D is undetermined. V lost 1 base and J 3 bases, leaving 2 bases between the germline ends. Germline CDR1 and CDR2: SGHDT and YYEEEE. The CDR3 runs 12 residues. The CDR3 coding sequence is TGTGCCAGCAGCTTGCTCAATCAGCCCCAGCATTTT. This codes for CASSLLNQPQHF.

V is TRBV5-1 and J is TRBJ2-2; TRBD1 might be the D (6 bases). Germline V gene data show CDR1 as SGHRS and CDR2 as YFSETQ. The CDR3 runs to 16 residues. V shed 2 bases and J shed 8 bases, with 19 bases lying between them. The chain's CDR3 is CASSLEPSGVGGELFF. The CDR3 nucleotides are TGCGCCAGCAGCTTAGAACCTTCAGGGGTAGGAGGGGAGCTGTTTTTT.

This rearrangement joins TRBV19 to TRBJ2-1; TRBD1 aligns across 9 bases. The CDR3 sequence is 14 residues long. V lost 3 bases and J lost 8; bases outside the gene matches: 5. Germline loops: CDR1 LNHDA, CDR2 SQIVND (reference sequence). CDR3 in amino acids: CASSMGQGIHEQFF. DNA for the CDR3: TGTGCCAGTAGTATGGGACAGGGCATTCATGAGCAGTTCTTC. The full variable domain, completed using reference TRBV19 and TRBJ2-1, is DGGITQSPKYLFRKEGQNVTLSCEQNLNHDAMYWYRQDPGQGLRLIYYSQIVNDFQKGDIAEGYSVSREKKESFPLTVTSAQKNPTAFYLCASSMGQGIHEQFFGPGTRLTVL.

The rearrangement uses TRBV27 and TRBJ1-6; 8 bases are a match to TRBD1. The V gene's germline CDR1 is MNHEY and CDR2 SMNVEV (reference sequence). Trimming cost V 5 bases and J 5 bases; bases outside gene matches: 14. The CDR3 has 18 residues. The CDR3 spells CASSSRDRIRRNNSPLHF. CDR3 DNA: TGTGCCAGCAGTAGCCGGGACAGGATAAGAAGGAATAATTCACCCCTCCACTTT.

The genes are TRBV19 and TRBJ1-4; D perhaps matches TRBD1 (6 bases). CDR3 length: 12 residues. The V end lost 9 bases, the J end lost 7 bases, and 12 bases lay between the germline ends. CDR1 is LNHDA and CDR2 is SQIVND in the germline V gene (reference sequence). This chain's CDR3 is CASRGRGEKLFF. CDR3 nucleotide sequence: TGTGCCAGCAGGGGTCGGGGTGAAAAACTGTTTTTT.

This chain connects TRBV6-5 to TRBJ1-1, with 10 bases matching TRBD1. J lost 7 bases, V lost 6 bases, and 11 bases had no gene match. In germline, CDR1 is MNHEY, CDR2 SVGAGI. The CDR3 covers 15 residues. The CDR3 bases are TGTGCCAGCAGCCCCAACCTGGACAGGGGGAATGAAGCTTTCTTT. This encodes CASSPNLDRGNEAFF.

The rearrangement uses TRBV27 and TRBJ2-5; TRBD1 matches 8 bases. CDR3 length: 14 amino acids. The V gene end was trimmed by 6 bases and the J gene end by 5 bases; junction bases not matched to a gene: 8. Germline V lookup: CDR1 MNHEY, CDR2 SMNVEV (reference sequence). The CDR3, as DNA: TGTGCCAGCAGCATCAGGACAGGGTTGGAGACCCAGTACTTC. It is translated as CASSIRTGLETQYF.